This T cell receptor (beta chain) appears in the sequencing data of a study of cytomegalovirus exposure and HLA in healthy donors. Primers included in the PCR were 60 Vbeta and 13 Jbeta primers. The assay was immunoSEQ multiplex PCR, and TCRdb's table has in-frame clones only and misses some. Of approximately 160,000 clones in the sample, around 79% are singletons; the top ten hold less than 9%. Trimming shortened V by 0 bases and J by 4 bases, and 11 bases separated the two germline ends. Germline V CDR1 and CDR2: SGHKS, YYEKEE (reference sequence). The CDR3 has 15 amino acids. The sequencing sample was made of PBMCs. This clonotype was obtained from a male donor in good health and CMV-seropositive. The V gene is TRBV5-5, the J gene TRBJ2-1; no reliable D call. The CDR3 loop reads CASSLAQKQYNEQFF. Here the CDR3 DNA reads TGTGCCAGCAGCTTGGCGCAGAAACAGTACAATGAGCAGTTCTTC.